Following are 16 T cell receptor beta chains from one sample sequenced in a study of T cells after yellow fever vaccination. TCRdb called the 5' RACE reads again in MiXCR, with one record for every CDR3 protein. Among around 310,000 distinct CDR3 sequences listed, 8.7% were seen once. The specimen was PBMCs, collected on the day of the first yellow fever vaccination. The origin of the receptors is a man between 18 and 29 years old who received the YFV17D yellow fever vaccine.

The chain combines TRBV9 with TRBJ2-1; 8 bases agree with TRBD1. The CDR3 loop spans 13 amino acids. V lost 2 bases and J lost 9; bases outside the gene matches: 4. Per the germline V gene, CDR1 is SGDLS and CDR2 is YYNGEE. The chain's CDR3 is CASSVRGLGEQFF. The DNA for the CDR3 is TGTGCCAGCAGCGTCAGGGGGCTGGGTGAGCAGTTCTTC.

The chain is built from TRBV12-5 and TRBJ2-1; TRBD1 matches 7 bases. The trim removed 7 bases at V and 7 bases at J, leaving 7 bases unmatched. CDR3 length equals 13 residues. The germline CDR1 and CDR2 sequences are LGHNT and FRNRAP. CDR3 DNA: TGTGCTAGTGCCCAGGACAGGACGAATGAGCAGTTCTTC. Translated: CASAQDRTNEQFF.

The chain is built from TRBV6-2 or TRBV6-3 and TRBJ2-5, with 7 bases lining up with TRBD1. Trimming cost V 2 bases and J 2 bases; bases outside gene matches: 8. Per germline, CDR1 MNHEY and CDR2 SVGEGT. The CDR3 consists of 16 residues. The CDR3 coding sequence is TGTGCCAGCAGTTACGCGACAGGGCTGGGGCAAGAGACCCAGTACTTC. Encoded protein: CASSYATGLGQETQYF.

This clonotype occurred a few times. The chain combines TRBV20-1 with TRBJ2-5, with D unclear. The CDR3 is 15 residues long. Trimming took 5 bases from V and 0 from J, leaving 16 bases between them. Germline V CDR1 and CDR2: DFQATT, SNEGSKA (reference sequence). CDR3 loop: CSAHPRAGNQETQYF. The CDR3 coding sequence is TGCAGTGCTCATCCTCGGGCAGGAAACCAAGAGACCCAGTACTTC.

This clonotype was seen more than once but under ten times. The DNA for the CDR3 is TGCGCCAGCAGCTTGCGGACAGGGGGCGATGAAAAACTGTTTTTT. The encoded protein is CASSLRTGGDEKLFF. The chain employs TRBV5-1 and TRBJ1-4; TRBD1 matches 11 bases. This CDR3 is 15 amino acids long. Losses at the gene ends were 1 base for V and 6 bases for J; bases not matched to a gene: 2. The germline V gene encodes CDR1 SGHRS and CDR2 YFSETQ.

A few counts support this clonotype. This sequence joins TRBV29-1 and TRBJ2-3; possible D gene TRBD1, 7 bases. The germline CDR1 and CDR2 sequences are SQVTM and ANQGSEA. The CDR3 loop spans 14 amino acids. With 5 bases removed from V and 2 bases from J, the gap between germline ends came to 14 bases. CDR3 nucleotides: TGCAGCGTTAGGAGGGGGCTAATCACAGATACGCAGTATTTT. Its protein is CSVRRGLITDTQYF.

The table lists this clonotype with a few counts. The rearrangement joins TRBV5-6 to TRBJ1-6; D is ambiguous. CDR1 is SGHDT and CDR2 is YYEEEE in the germline V gene. The CDR3 is 15 amino acids. Trimming removed 4 bases from V and 7 bases from J, with 15 bases in between. CDR3 amino acids: CASSSKEVWNSPLHF. DNA for the CDR3: TGTGCCAGCAGCAGCAAGGAGGTATGGAATTCACCCCTCCACTTT.

This clonotype was counted between two and nine times. The chain joins TRBV5-4 to TRBJ2-5; 10 bases line up with TRBD2. Germline assignment: CDR1 SGHNT and CDR2 YYREEE (reference sequence). The CDR3 totals 16 residues. V lost 0 bases and J lost 4; bases outside the gene matches: 6. The CDR3 loop reads CASSLGLAGALETQYF. The CDR3 DNA follows: TGTGCCAGCAGCTTGGGGCTAGCGGGGGCCCTAGAGACCCAGTACTTC.

The chain combines TRBV20-1 with TRBJ2-3; possibly TRBD2 for D (6 bases). Germline assignment: CDR1 DFQATT and CDR2 SNEGSKA (reference sequence). Between the trimmed V and J ends, which lost 1 base and 14 bases, there was a span of 16 bases. The CDR3 runs 12 residues. In nucleotides, the CDR3 is TGCAGTGCTAGAGTACCGGGGACTCGGGCGTATTTT. Protein: CSARVPGTRAYF.

This clonotype was found many times. V usage is TRBV6-5 and J usage is TRBJ1-4; tentatively, D is TRBD1 (6 bases). The CDR3 is 14 residues long. V lost 6 bases and J 6 bases, leaving 14 bases between the germline ends. Germline CDR1 and CDR2: MNHEY and SVGAGI. CDR3 residues: CASRHREGDEKLFF. CDR3 nucleotides: TGTGCCAGCAGACACAGGGAAGGCGATGAAAAACTGTTTTTT.

This clonotype has at least ten counts. CDR3 bases: TGCGCCAGCAGCCGCGACAGGGGTGACGGCTACACCTTC. Translating gives CASSRDRGDGYTF. The chain couples TRBV4-1 to TRBJ1-2; TRBD1 aligns across 8 bases. Trimming took 4 bases from V and 8 from J; bases not matched to a gene: 6. The CDR3 spans 13 residues. From germline, CDR1 is MGHRA and CDR2 YSYEKL.

In the case of this clonotype: One end of the junction is discordant with germline, which a read error may explain. The rearrangement links TRBV7-3 to TRBJ2-1, with 8 bases aligning to TRBD1. The length of the CDR3 is 16 residues. CDR1 SGHTA and CDR2 FQGTGA come from the germline V gene. The chain's CDR3 is CASSSLTGTGYNEQSF. CDR3 DNA sequence: TGTGCCAGCAGCTCACTCACCGGGACAGGTTACAATGAGCAGTCCTTC.

The V and J genes are TRBV28 and TRBJ1-2; 7 bases line up with TRBD1. The CDR3 runs to 15 residues. From germline, CDR1 is MDHEN and CDR2 SYDVKM. After removal of 3 bases from V and 2 bases from J, the junction contained 6 bases not matched to a gene. DNA of the CDR3: TGTGCCAGCAGTTTCGGTTCGGACAGGAACTATGGCTACACCTTC. Amino acid sequence: CASSFGSDRNYGYTF.

The rearrangement uses TRBV7-8 and TRBJ1-3; 8 positions match TRBD1. The CDR3 is made up of 16 amino acids. Trimming removed 7 bases from V and 0 bases from J; junction bases left unmatched: 8. Germline V gives CDR1 SGHVS, CDR2 FQNEAQ. Here the CDR3 reads CASILGQARSGNTIYF. In DNA form, the CDR3 reads TGTGCCAGCATCCTGGGACAGGCCCGCTCTGGAAACACCATATATTTT.

This sequence joins TRBV6-2 or TRBV6-3 and TRBJ1-5; D perhaps matches TRBD1 (6 bases). The V gene lost 10 bases and the J gene lost 0 bases, with 16 bases spanning the gap. From germline, CDR1 is MNHEY and CDR2 SVGEGT. The CDR3 totals 15 residues. CDR3 coding DNA: TGTGCCACCTACTTTGGACAGAATAGCAATCAGCCCCAGCATTTT. Its protein product is CATYFGQNSNQPQHF.

This clonotype was seen only a few times. The chain uses TRBV12-3 or TRBV12-4 and TRBJ2-3; 7 bases match TRBD2. Trimming at V came to 5 bases and at J to 3 bases, leaving 11 bases not matched to a gene. The CDR3 consists of 16 residues. CDR3: CASSRAGGGITDTQYF. The CDR3 coding sequence is TGTGCCAGCAGTCGTGCTGGCGGGGGTATTACAGATACGCAGTATTTT.